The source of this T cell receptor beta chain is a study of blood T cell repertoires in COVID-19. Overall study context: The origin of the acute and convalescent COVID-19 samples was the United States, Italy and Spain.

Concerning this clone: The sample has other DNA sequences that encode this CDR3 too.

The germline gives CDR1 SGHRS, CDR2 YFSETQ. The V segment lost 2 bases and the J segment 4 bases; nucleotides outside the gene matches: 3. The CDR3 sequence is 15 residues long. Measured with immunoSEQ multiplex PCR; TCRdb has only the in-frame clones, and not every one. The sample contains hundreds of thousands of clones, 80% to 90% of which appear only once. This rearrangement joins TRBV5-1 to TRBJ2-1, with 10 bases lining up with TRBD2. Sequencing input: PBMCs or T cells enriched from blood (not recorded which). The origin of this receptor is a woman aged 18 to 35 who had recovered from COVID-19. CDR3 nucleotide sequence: TGCGCCAGCAGCTTAGGACTAGCGGCTTACAATGAGCAGTTCTTC. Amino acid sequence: CASSLGLAAYNEQFF. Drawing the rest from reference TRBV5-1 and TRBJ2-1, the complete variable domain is KAGVTQTPRYLIKTRGQQVTLSCSPISGHRSVSWYQQTPGQGLQFLFEYFSETQRNKGNFPGRFSGRQFSNSRSEMNVSTLELGDSALYLCASSLGLAAYNEQFFGPGTRLTVL.